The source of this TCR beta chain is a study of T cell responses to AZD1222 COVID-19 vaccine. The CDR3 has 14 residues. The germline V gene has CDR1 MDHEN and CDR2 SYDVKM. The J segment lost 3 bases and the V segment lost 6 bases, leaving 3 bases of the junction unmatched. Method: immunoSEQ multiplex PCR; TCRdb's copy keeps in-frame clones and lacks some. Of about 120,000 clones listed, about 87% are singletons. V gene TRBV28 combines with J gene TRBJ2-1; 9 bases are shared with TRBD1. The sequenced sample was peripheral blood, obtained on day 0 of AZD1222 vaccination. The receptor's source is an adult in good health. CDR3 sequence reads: CASRGQGFYNEQFF. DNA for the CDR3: TGTGCCAGCAGGGGACAGGGTTTCTACAATGAGCAGTTCTTC.